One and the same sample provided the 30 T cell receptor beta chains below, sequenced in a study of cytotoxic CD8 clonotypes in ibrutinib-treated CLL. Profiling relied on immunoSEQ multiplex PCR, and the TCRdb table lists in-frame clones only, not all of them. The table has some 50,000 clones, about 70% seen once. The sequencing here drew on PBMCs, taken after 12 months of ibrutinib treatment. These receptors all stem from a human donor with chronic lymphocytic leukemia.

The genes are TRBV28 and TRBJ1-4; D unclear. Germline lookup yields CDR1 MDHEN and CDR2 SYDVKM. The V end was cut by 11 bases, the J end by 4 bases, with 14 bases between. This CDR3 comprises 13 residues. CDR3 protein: CAASDGDNEKLFF. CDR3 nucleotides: TGTGCCGCCAGCGATGGAGATAATGAAAAACTGTTTTTT.

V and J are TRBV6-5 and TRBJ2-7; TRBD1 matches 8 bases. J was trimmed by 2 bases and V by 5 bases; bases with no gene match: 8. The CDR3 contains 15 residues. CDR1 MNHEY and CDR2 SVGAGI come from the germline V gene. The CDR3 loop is CASSMRQGMPYEQYF. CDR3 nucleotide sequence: TGTGCCAGCAGTATGAGACAGGGGATGCCCTACGAGCAGTACTTC.

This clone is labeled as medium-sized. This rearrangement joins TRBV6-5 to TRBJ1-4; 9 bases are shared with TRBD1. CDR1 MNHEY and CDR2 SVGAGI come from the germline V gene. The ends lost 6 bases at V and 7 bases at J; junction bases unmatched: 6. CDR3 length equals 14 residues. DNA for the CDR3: TGTGCCAGCAGGAGGGGACAGGGCTCTGAAAAACTGTTTTTT. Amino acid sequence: CASRRGQGSEKLFF.

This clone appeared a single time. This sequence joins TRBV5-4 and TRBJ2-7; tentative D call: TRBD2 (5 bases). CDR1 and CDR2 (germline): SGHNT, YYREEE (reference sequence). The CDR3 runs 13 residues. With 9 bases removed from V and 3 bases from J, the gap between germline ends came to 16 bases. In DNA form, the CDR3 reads TGTGCCACCCAAGAGGGCGGAAACTACGAGCAGTACTTC. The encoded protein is CATQEGGNYEQYF. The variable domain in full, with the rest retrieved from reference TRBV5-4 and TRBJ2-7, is ETGVTQSPTHLIKTRGQQVTLRCSSQSGHNTVSWYQQALGQGPQFIFQYYREEENGRGNFPPRFSGLQFPNYSSELNVNALELDDSALYLCATQEGGNYEQYFGPGTRLTVT.

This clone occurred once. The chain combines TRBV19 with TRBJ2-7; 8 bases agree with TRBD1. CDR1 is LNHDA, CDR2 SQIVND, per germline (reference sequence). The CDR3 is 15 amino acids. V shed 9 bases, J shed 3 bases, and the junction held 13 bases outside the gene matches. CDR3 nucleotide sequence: TGTGCCAGCTCAATTCGGACAGGGCATGTCTACGAGCAGTACTTC. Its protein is CASSIRTGHVYEQYF.

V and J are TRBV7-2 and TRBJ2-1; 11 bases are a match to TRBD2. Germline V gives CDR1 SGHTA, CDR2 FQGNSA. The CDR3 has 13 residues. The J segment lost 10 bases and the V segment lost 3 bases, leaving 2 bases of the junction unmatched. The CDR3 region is CASSFTSGGEQFF. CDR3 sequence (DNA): TGTGCCAGCAGCTTTACTAGCGGGGGAGAGCAGTTCTTC.

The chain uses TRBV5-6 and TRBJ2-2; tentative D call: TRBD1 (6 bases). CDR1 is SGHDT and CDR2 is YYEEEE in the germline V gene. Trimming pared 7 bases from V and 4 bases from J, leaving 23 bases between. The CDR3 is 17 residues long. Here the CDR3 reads CASAPGPGVVGTGELFF. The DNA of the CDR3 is TGTGCCAGCGCTCCTGGGCCAGGGGTGGTTGGCACCGGGGAGCTGTTTTTT.

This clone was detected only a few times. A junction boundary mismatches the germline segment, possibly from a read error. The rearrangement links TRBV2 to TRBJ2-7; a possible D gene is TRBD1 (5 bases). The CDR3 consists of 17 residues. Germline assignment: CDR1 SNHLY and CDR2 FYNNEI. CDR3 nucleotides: TGTGCCAGCAGAGAAGGACAATATTTTGGTAGGGCCTACGAGCAGTACTTC. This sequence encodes CASREGQYFGRAYEQYF.

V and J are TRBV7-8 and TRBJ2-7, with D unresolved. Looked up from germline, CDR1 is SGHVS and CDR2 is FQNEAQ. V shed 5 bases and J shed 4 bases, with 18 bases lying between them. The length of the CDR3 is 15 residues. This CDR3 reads CASSLDGAHKYEQYF. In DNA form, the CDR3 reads TGTGCCAGCAGCCTAGACGGAGCCCATAAGTACGAGCAGTACTTC.

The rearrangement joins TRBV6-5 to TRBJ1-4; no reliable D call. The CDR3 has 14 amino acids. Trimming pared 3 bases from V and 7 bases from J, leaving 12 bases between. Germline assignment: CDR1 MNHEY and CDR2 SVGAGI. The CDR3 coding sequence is TGTGCCAGCAGTTATGGGTCGGAGGGTGAAAAACTGTTTTTT. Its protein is CASSYGSEGEKLFF.

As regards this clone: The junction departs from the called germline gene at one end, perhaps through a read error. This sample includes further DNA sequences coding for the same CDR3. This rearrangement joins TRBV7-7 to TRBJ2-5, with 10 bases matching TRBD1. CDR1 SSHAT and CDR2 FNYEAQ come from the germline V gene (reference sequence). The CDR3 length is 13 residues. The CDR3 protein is CASSRDRGETQYF. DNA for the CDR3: TGTGCTAGCAGCAGGGACAGGGGCGAGACCCAGTACTTC.

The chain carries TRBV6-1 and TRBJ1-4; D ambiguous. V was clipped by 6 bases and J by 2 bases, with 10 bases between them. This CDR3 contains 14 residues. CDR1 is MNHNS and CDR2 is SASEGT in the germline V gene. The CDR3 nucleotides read TGTGCCAGCAGAAATCGCGATACTAATGAAAAACTGTTTTTT. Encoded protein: CASRNRDTNEKLFF.

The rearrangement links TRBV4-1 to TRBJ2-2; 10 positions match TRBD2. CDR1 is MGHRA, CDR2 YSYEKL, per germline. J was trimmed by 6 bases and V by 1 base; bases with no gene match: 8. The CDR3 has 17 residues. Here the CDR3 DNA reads TGCGCCAGCAGCCAAGTAGCGGGGGGACGCTTGGCCGGGGAGCTGTTTTTT. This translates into CASSQVAGGRLAGELFF.

The CDR3 DNA reads TGCGCCAGCAGCCATGCCCCGGGACAAGGGCGAGAAAATCAGCCCCAGCATTTT. It specifies CASSHAPGQGRENQPQHF. The V and J genes are TRBV4-1 and TRBJ1-5; TRBD1 might be the D (6 bases). V was trimmed by 3 bases and J by 4 bases, leaving 22 bases between them. Germline values: CDR1 MGHRA, CDR2 YSYEKL. The CDR3 extends over 18 amino acids.

The CDR3 is CASSFGQGQVETQYF. CDR3 in DNA: TGTGCCAGCAGTTTCGGTCAGGGCCAGGTGGAGACCCAGTACTTC. The chain joins TRBV6-5 to TRBJ2-5; possibly TRBD1 for D (5 bases). The germline gives CDR1 MNHEY, CDR2 SVGAGI. This CDR3 is built from 15 residues. V dropped 4 bases and J dropped 5 bases, with 17 bases sitting between them.

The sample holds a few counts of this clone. CDR3 bases: TGTGCCAGCAGTTACACAGCTGGAAACACCATATATTTT. Protein product: CASSYTAGNTIYF. The chain joins TRBV6-6 to TRBJ1-3; no firm D call. This CDR3 has 13 residues. Germline V CDR1 and CDR2: MNHNY, SVGAGI (reference sequence). Trimming took off 2 bases at V and 2 bases at J, with 4 bases between the two ends.

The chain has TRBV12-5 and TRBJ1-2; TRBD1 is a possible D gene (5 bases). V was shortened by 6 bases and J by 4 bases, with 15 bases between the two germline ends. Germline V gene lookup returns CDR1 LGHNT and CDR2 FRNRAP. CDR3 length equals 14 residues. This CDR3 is CASGPETAFYGYTF. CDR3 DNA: TGTGCTAGTGGACCTGAGACAGCTTTCTATGGCTACACCTTC.

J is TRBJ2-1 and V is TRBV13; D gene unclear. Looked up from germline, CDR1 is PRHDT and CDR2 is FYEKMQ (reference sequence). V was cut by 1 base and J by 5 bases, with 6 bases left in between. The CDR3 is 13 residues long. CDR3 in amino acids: CASSLDRDNEQFF. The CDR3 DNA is TGTGCCAGCAGCTTAGATCGGGACAATGAGCAGTTCTTC.

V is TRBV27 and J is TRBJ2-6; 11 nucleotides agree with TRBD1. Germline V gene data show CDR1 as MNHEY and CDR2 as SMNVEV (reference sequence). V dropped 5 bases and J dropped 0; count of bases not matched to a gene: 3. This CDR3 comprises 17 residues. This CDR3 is CASSPGQGASGANVLTF. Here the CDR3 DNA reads TGTGCCAGCAGTCCAGGACAGGGGGCCTCTGGGGCCAACGTCCTGACTTTC.

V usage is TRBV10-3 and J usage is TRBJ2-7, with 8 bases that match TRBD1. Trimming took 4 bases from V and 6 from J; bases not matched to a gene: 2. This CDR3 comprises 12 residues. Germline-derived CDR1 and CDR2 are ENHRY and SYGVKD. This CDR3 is CAISGQGLEQYF. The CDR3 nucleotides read TGTGCCATCAGTGGACAGGGGCTCGAGCAGTACTTC.

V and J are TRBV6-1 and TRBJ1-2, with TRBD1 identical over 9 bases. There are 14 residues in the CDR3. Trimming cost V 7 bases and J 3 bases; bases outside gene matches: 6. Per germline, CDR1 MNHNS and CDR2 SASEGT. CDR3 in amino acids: CASTRDRDDYGYTF. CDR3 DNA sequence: TGTGCCAGCACCCGGGACAGGGATGACTATGGCTACACCTTC.

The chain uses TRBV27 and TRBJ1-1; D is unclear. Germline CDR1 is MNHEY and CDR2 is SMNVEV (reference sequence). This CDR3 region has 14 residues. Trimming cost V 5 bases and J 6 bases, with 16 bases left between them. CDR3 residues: CASSEPGRRSEAFF. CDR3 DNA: TGTGCCAGCAGTGAACCCGGGCGAAGGTCTGAAGCTTTCTTT.

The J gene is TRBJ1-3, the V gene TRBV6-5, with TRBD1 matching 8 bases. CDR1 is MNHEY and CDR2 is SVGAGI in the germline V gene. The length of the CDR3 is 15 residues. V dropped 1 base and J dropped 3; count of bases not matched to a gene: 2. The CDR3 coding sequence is TGTGCCAGCAGTTACTTGGGACAGGTTGGAAACACCATATATTTT. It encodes CASSYLGQVGNTIYF.

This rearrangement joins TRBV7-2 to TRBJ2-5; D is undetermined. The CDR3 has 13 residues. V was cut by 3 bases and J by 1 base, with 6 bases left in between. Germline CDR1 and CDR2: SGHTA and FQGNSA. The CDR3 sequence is CASSFTAQETQYF. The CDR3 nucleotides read TGTGCCAGCAGCTTTACAGCCCAAGAGACCCAGTACTTC.

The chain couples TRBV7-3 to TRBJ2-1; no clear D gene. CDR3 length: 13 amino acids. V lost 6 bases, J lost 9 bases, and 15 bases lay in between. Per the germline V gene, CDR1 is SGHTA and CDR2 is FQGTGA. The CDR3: CASSPKVGGEQFF. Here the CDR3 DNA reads TGTGCCAGCAGTCCAAAAGTCGGCGGTGAGCAGTTCTTC.

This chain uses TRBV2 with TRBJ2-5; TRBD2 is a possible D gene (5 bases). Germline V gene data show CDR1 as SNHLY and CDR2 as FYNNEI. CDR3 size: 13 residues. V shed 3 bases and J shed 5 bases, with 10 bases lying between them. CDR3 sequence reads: CASSDRPGETQYF. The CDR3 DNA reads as TGTGCCAGCAGTGACCGCCCGGGGGAGACCCAGTACTTC.

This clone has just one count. For the CDR3, the DNA is TGTGCCAGCAGCTTAGGGCCATCCACAGATACGCAGTATTTT. Translating it yields CASSLGPSTDTQYF. This chain uses TRBV7-3 with TRBJ2-3; D gene ambiguous. Germline V CDR1 and CDR2: SGHTA, FQGTGA. The germline V and J ends were trimmed by 2 bases and 2 bases, with 8 bases remaining between them. CDR3 length equals 14 residues.

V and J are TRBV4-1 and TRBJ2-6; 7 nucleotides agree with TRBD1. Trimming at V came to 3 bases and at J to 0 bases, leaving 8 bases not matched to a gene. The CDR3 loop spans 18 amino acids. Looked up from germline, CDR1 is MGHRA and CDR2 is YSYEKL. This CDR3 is CASSHPTGALSGANVLTF. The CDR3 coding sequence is TGCGCCAGCAGCCATCCTACAGGGGCCCTCTCTGGGGCCAACGTCCTGACTTTC.

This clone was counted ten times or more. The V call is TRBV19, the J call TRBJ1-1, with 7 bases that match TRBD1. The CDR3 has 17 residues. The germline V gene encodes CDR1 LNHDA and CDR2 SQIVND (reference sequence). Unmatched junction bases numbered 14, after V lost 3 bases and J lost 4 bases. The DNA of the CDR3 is TGTGCCAGTAGTATTGCCCGGAGGGGGCTCCGGGGCACTGAAGCTTTCTTT. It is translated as CASSIARRGLRGTEAFF.

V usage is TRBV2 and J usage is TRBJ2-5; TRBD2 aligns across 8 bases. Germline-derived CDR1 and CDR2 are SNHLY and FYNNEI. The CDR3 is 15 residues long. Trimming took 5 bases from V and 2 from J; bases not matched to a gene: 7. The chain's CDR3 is CASSPLAGGQETQYF. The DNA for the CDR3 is TGTGCCAGCAGTCCTCTGGCGGGGGGTCAAGAGACCCAGTACTTC.